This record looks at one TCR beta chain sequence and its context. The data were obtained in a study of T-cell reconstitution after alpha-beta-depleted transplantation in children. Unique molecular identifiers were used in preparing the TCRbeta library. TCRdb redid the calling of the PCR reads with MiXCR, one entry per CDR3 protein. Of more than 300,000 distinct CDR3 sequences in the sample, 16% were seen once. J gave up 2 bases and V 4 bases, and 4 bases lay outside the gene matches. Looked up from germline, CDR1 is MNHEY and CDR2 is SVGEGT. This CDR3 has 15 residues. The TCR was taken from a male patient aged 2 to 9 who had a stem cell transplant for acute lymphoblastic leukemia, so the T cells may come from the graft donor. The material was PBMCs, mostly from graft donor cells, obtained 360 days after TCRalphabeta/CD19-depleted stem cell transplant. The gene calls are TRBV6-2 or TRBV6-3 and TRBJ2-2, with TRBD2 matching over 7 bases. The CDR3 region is CASSSLAENTGELFF. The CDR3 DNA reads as TGTGCCAGCAGTTCCCTAGCGGAAAACACCGGGGAGCTGTTTTTT.